Listed here are 11 T cell receptor beta chains from one sample, sequenced in a study of control samples from healthy donors and cancer patients (dated by TCRdb to about 2020). Library preparation employed the immunoSEQ multiplex PCR assay. TCRdb took over this immuneACCESS table, retaining in-frame rearrangements with V and J assigned. Such tables are incomplete; in checked studies, under half of the missing clones stem from an unresolved V gene, and the remainder is unexplained. The table for this sample lists 130,000 or so clones; about nine tenths of them were counted only once. The ten most abundant clones make up over 6.5% of the sample. The source material was blood. The receptors were sampled from a middle-aged man in good health.

This chain connects TRBV5-4 to TRBJ2-5; unclear D gene. CDR1 is SGHNT and CDR2 is YYREEE in the germline V gene (reference sequence). V was pared by 4 bases and J by 5 bases, with 18 bases between. This CDR3 region has 15 residues. CDR3 region: CASSLQVSIRETQYF. Written as DNA, the CDR3 is TGTGCCAGCAGCCTCCAAGTGTCTATACGGGAGACCCAGTACTTC.

The genes are TRBV5-4 and TRBJ1-4; the D is unclear. Looked up from germline, CDR1 is SGHNT and CDR2 is YYREEE (reference sequence). CDR3 length: 15 residues. V lost 1 base to trimming and J lost 1 base, with 8 bases between them. The CDR3 DNA reads TGTGCCAGCAGCTTGAAGGACGGAACTAATGAAAAACTGTTTTTT. Residues: CASSLKDGTNEKLFF.

The chain combines TRBV9 with TRBJ1-5, with TRBD1 matching 11 bases. This CDR3 has 14 amino acids. Germline values: CDR1 SGDLS, CDR2 YYNGEE. Unmatched junction bases numbered 2, after V lost 3 bases and J lost 6 bases. The CDR3 sequence is CASSGGTGGQPQHF. CDR3 DNA sequence: TGTGCCAGCAGCGGCGGGACAGGGGGTCAGCCCCAGCATTTT.

V gene TRBV7-7 combines with J gene TRBJ1-6; TRBD1 agrees at 9 bases. The CDR3 runs 18 residues. The germline CDR1 and CDR2 sequences are SSHAT and FNYEAQ (reference sequence). After removal of 5 bases from V and 1 base from J, the junction contained 9 bases not matched to a gene. CDR3 sequence (DNA): TGTGCCAGCAGCCAGGACAGGGGACTAGGATCCTATAATTCACCCCTCCACTTT. Translation: CASSQDRGLGSYNSPLHF.

This clone was counted once. The chain couples TRBV19 to TRBJ1-1, with D tentatively TRBD1 (5 bases). The V end lost 0 bases, the J end lost 6 bases, and 11 bases lay between the germline ends. The CDR3 runs 14 residues. CDR1 is LNHDA, CDR2 SQIVND, per germline (reference sequence). Here the CDR3 DNA reads TGTGCCAGTAGTATAGATAAGGACAAGGCTGAAGCTTTCTTT. Protein sequence: CASSIDKDKAEAFF.

This clone occurred many times. The J gene is TRBJ2-5, the V gene TRBV3-1 (or the pseudogene TRBV3-2); D gene ambiguous. This CDR3 is built from 13 residues. Per germline, CDR1 LGHDT and CDR2 YNNKEL (reference sequence). V gave up 1 base and J gave up 5 bases, with 8 bases separating them. CDR3 loop: CASSQGVLETQYF. CDR3 coding DNA: TGTGCCAGCAGCCAAGGAGTATTGGAGACCCAGTACTTC.

V is TRBV19 and J is TRBJ2-6, with D uncertain. Trimming removed 7 bases at V and 1 base at J, with 8 bases between. The CDR3 consists of 14 residues. CDR1 and CDR2 (germline): LNHDA, SQIVND (reference sequence). CDR3 DNA sequence: TGTGCCAGTAAGTCGCAATCTGGGGCCAACGTCCTGACTTTC. It specifies CASKSQSGANVLTF.

The chain employs TRBV27 and TRBJ2-7; the D gene is possibly TRBD1 (6 bases). CDR3 size: 14 residues. V was clipped by 6 bases and J by 3 bases, with 15 bases between them. The germline V gene encodes CDR1 MNHEY and CDR2 SMNVEV (reference sequence). CDR3 protein: CASSRQEGLYEQYF. The CDR3 nucleotides are TGTGCCAGCAGCAGACAGGAAGGCCTCTACGAGCAGTACTTC.

The V call is TRBV12-3 or TRBV12-4, the J call TRBJ1-2, with D hard to call. The CDR3 runs to 13 residues. V was cut by 3 bases and J by 4 bases, with 9 bases left in between. The CDR3 DNA reads as TGTGCCAGCAGTTTTAGAGGGATCTATGGCTACACCTTC. Protein sequence: CASSFRGIYGYTF.

This chain joins TRBV6-5 and TRBJ2-1; TRBD2 matches at 13 bases. The CDR3 sequence is 15 residues long. V trimming: 11 bases; J trimming: 5 bases; junction bases outside the gene matches: 9. The germline CDR1 and CDR2 sequences are MNHEY and SVGAGI. Here the CDR3 DNA reads TGTGCCGGGCAGACCGGGACTAGCGGGGACAATGAGCAGTTCTTC. Its protein product is CAGQTGTSGDNEQFF.

V usage is TRBV9 and J usage is TRBJ1-6; D not resolved. Germline values: CDR1 SGDLS, CDR2 YYNGEE. The CDR3 runs to 12 residues. V lost 0 bases, J lost 5 bases, and 0 bases lay in between. Here the CDR3 reads CASSVDNSPLHF. CDR3 nucleotide sequence: TGTGCCAGCAGCGTAGATAATTCACCCCTCCACTTT.